The 11 T cell receptor beta chains presented below share a single source sample, sequenced in a study of vaccination and CD4 T cells after COVID-19. Sequenced with the Oncomine TCR Beta short-read assay was DNA taken from cultured CD4+ T cells. TCRdb recomputed calls from the PCR reads with MiXCR, one row per CDR3 protein. The profile covers just under 9,000 distinct CDR3 sequences, with 50% to 65% appearing a single time and 7.3% taken by the ten largest. Treatment described: approximately 10-day PBMC culture with coronavirus spike peptide pools or control peptides (ViraFEST assay). Which antigens these TCRs recognize remains unknown. The source material was CD4+ T cells from blood, cultured in vitro. The origin of the receptors is a human donor who had recovered from COVID-19.

The rearrangement uses TRBV7-9 and TRBJ1-3; D gene uncertain. Germline V gene lookup returns CDR1 SEHNR and CDR2 FQNEAQ (reference sequence). This CDR3 is 14 amino acids long. V lost 2 bases, J lost 4 bases, and 9 bases lay in between. The CDR3 loop is CASSLYMSGNTIYF. The CDR3, as DNA: TGTGCCAGCAGCTTATATATGTCCGGAAACACCATATATTTT.

This clonotype was seen more than once but under ten times. The rearrangement links TRBV6-2 or TRBV6-3 to TRBJ2-5; D not resolved. The CDR3 contains 15 residues. V lost 5 bases to trimming and J lost 5 bases, with 18 bases between them. The germline CDR1 and CDR2 sequences are MNHEY and SVGEGT. The CDR3 DNA sequence: TGTGCCAGCAGTGACCTACAGCTTCCTTCTGAGACCCAGTACTTC. It is translated as CASSDLQLPSETQYF.

This clonotype has just a few counts. The chain uses TRBV15 and TRBJ1-2; D not certain. Germline CDR1 reads LNHNV; CDR2 reads YYDKDF (reference sequence). The V gene lost 0 bases and the J gene lost 8 bases, with 10 bases spanning the gap. This CDR3 comprises 13 residues. For the CDR3, the DNA is TGTGCCACCAGCAGAGATCGGGCGTGGGGCTACACCTTC. The encoded protein is CATSRDRAWGYTF.

The rearrangement uses TRBV30 and TRBJ2-2, with TRBD1 as a possible D gene (5 bases). Germline V CDR1 and CDR2: GTSNPN, SVGIG (reference sequence). Between the trimmed V and J ends, which lost 5 bases and 4 bases, there was a span of 8 bases. The CDR3 covers 12 residues. CDR3: CAWYRFTGELFF. CDR3 nucleotides: TGTGCCTGGTACAGGTTCACCGGGGAGCTGTTTTTT.

The chain links TRBV20-1 to TRBJ1-2; no reliable D call. Germline V gene lookup returns CDR1 DFQATT and CDR2 SNEGSKA (reference sequence). The CDR3 length is 13 residues. The ends were cut back, 1 base at V and 2 bases at J, with 8 bases in the middle. For the CDR3, the DNA is TGCAGTGCTAGAGTCGGGGTAAACTATGGCTACACCTTC. It is translated as CSARVGVNYGYTF.

The chain couples TRBV25-1 to TRBJ2-2, with TRBD1 matching 7 bases. V lost 2 bases and J lost 2; bases outside the gene matches: 5. CDR1 and CDR2 from the germline V gene are MGHDK and SYGVNS. The CDR3 is 16 amino acids. The CDR3 reads CASSERGTVNTGELFF. CDR3 bases: TGTGCCAGCAGTGAAAGAGGGACAGTTAACACCGGGGAGCTGTTTTTT.

This chain connects TRBV6-1 to TRBJ1-2; 9 bases are a match to TRBD1. V gave up 6 bases and J gave up 2 bases; unmatched junction bases: 7. The V gene's germline CDR1 is MNHNS and CDR2 SASEGT. This CDR3 contains 15 residues. CDR3 loop: CASSATGTGNYGYTF. Written as DNA, the CDR3 is TGTGCCAGCAGCGCAACCGGGACAGGGAACTATGGCTACACCTTC.

CDR3 bases: TGTGCCAGCAGCGCAGGACAGGGGAACTATGGCTACACCTTC. Protein: CASSAGQGNYGYTF. This rearrangement joins TRBV9 to TRBJ1-2, with TRBD1 matching over 9 bases. V dropped 3 bases and J dropped 2; count of bases not matched to a gene: 2. Germline V gene data show CDR1 as SGDLS and CDR2 as YYNGEE. This CDR3 spans 14 amino acids.

This clonotype was detected a few times. The chain joins TRBV27 to TRBJ1-2, with D possibly being TRBD1 (5 bases). The CDR3 totals 15 residues. Germline V lookup: CDR1 MNHEY, CDR2 SMNVEV (reference sequence). V was trimmed by 0 bases and J by 2 bases, leaving 10 bases between them. The CDR3 DNA is TGTGCCAGCAGTTTATCAGGGGTGCAAAACTATGGCTACACCTTC. Encoded protein: CASSLSGVQNYGYTF.

This clonotype was detected only once. The chain is built from TRBV20-1 and TRBJ2-7; 9 bases are shared with TRBD2. Germline V gene lookup returns CDR1 DFQATT and CDR2 SNEGSKA (reference sequence). This CDR3 comprises 15 residues. With V trimmed by 0 bases and J by 6 bases, 9 bases remained unmatched. The CDR3 sequence is CSARDQSGLASEQYF. The CDR3 region has the DNA TGCAGTGCTAGAGATCAATCGGGACTAGCAAGCGAGCAGTACTTC.

The sample holds a few counts of this clonotype. The chain joins TRBV12-3 or TRBV12-4 to TRBJ2-5; 7 bases line up with TRBD1. Trimming removed 8 bases from V and 7 bases from J; junction bases left unmatched: 10. The CDR3 covers 13 residues. CDR3 DNA: TGTGCCAGCGGTACAGGGGTGTGGGGGACCCAGTACTTC. This sequence encodes CASGTGVWGTQYF.